The sequence of this T cell receptor (beta chain) was determined in a study of T cell responses to AZD1222 COVID-19 vaccine. Study-level points and caveats: Researchers took repertoire samples only after the peak T cell response had come. Close to half of spike-specific TCRs reportedly recognize unmutated variant regions. Just six or seven AZD1222 recipients tested seropositive at baseline.

Germline assignment: CDR1 SEHNR and CDR2 FQNEAQ (reference sequence). The CDR3 has 15 residues. V trimming: 5 bases; J trimming: 0 bases; junction bases outside the gene matches: 3. About this clone itself: The antigen remains undetermined.

TCRdb's copy holds only in-frame clones and misses some; the assay was immunoSEQ multiplex PCR. The sample yields 110,000 to 150,000 clones, approximately 94% seen once. The sequencing here drew on peripheral blood, taken on day 0 of AZD1222 vaccination. This receptor was obtained from an adult in good health. The rearrangement links TRBV7-9 to TRBJ2-3; 9 bases map to TRBD2. CDR3 protein: CASSRSGGSTDTQYF. The DNA for the CDR3 is TGTGCCAGCAGCCGAAGCGGGGGGAGCACAGATACGCAGTATTTT.